This T cell receptor beta chain was recorded in a study of cytomegalovirus exposure and HLA in healthy donors (dated by TCRdb to 2016 to 2017). Study-level background: According to an earlier analysis of 587 of the donors, about 190 million T cells yielded 90 million to 140 million unique TCR beta sequences and 276 Gb of sequence data. About 330 gigabases of sequencing data and around 88 million unique TCR sequences made up an early release that covered several hundred HLA-typed donors. Of the roughly 400 genotyped donors, around 81% fell in the genetic ancestry cluster associated with self-reported Caucasian donors. The study was designed to test whether signatures of past pathogen exposure could be identified by cataloging public T cell receptors. The study profiled the T cell repertoires of hundreds of subjects by immunosequencing and related them to cytomegalovirus serostatus. Besides the first cohort of around 700 subjects, a separate validation cohort made up of some 110 different subjects was used. To predict cytomegalovirus infection status, the study brought together high-throughput TCR immunosequencing, statistical association of individual TCRs with disease status, and machine learning. In a later analysis, previously published TCR beta repertoires from several hundred donors were re-analyzed and high-resolution HLA genotyping was added so that TCR occurrence patterns could be studied. The later analysis used no new phenotypic data to find candidate immune exposures, relying instead on TCR beta sequences and their occurrence across donors. To decide whether each TCR beta V gene segment behaved as functional or pseudogenic, an earlier analysis of over 500 of the donors relied on high-throughput TCR beta sequencing. Alongside the repertoire data, information on donor age, sex, ethnicity and CMV serostatus was compiled. A later genetic analysis took genome-wide SNP genotypes for about 55% of the roughly 700 donors and used that subset as a discovery cohort. All discovery cohort repertoires had been generated on a single sequencing platform. Both class I and class II loci were covered by HLA typing, at four-digit resolution. The number of donors typed differed by locus, with about 629-630 for A, B, C, DRB1 and DQB1, around 500 for DQA1, over 600 for DPA1, and about 450 for DPB1. Because of strong linkage in the cohort, four to six DR-DQ haplotypes were treated as single units for association and clustering. Among 300 to 450 genotyped donors of the cohort, an average of around 240,000 unique TCR beta nucleotide sequences were sequenced per donor, around 18% of them non-productive.

The library relied on the immunoSEQ multiplex PCR assay. For the multiplex PCR, a mixture combining 60 forward primers for TCR Vbeta segments and 13 reverse primers for TCR Jbeta segments was used. The CDR3 region of rearranged TCR beta genes was amplified from genomic DNA with a multiplex PCR assay. On the Illumina HiSeq System, the amplified TCR beta libraries were sequenced as 87-base-pair reads. Regarding the original processing steps: In a later analysis, about 80 million unique TCR beta chains were counted across the approximately 670 repertoires, and roughly 11 million of these chains were shared by at least two donors. A nearest-neighbor algorithm error-corrected the raw reads and collapsed the reads into unique sequences, merging closely related sequences to remove PCR and sequencing errors. CDR3 sequences were aligned to IMGT reference sequences to assign V, D and J gene segments. For a sequence to be retained, at least a six-nucleotide match to both a V gene segment and a J gene segment was required. Rearrangements were called productive when the CDR3 lacked stop codons and stayed in frame with V and J; all others were non-productive. CDR3 was defined according to IMGT convention as the region running from the second conserved V-encoded cysteine to the conserved J-encoded phenylalanine. The earlier analysis of about 530 of the donors excluded any sequence lacking an unambiguous match to a single V gene segment. An earlier analysis of around 600 of the donors classified V segments as functional when productive rearrangements were above 56.7% and as segregating when the standard deviation between donors was above 5%. A statistical classification framework was built for diagnosing cytomegalovirus status from the catalog of TCR beta chain sequences. V and J gene assignment, in a later analysis, came from comparing TCR nucleotide sequences with IMGT/GENE-DB human TR gene sequences. In a later analysis, CDR3 sequences and most-parsimonious VDJ recombination scenarios were assigned using the TCRdist pipeline. A later analysis defined each TCR beta chain by its CDR3 amino acid sequence plus V-gene family, and excluded reads lacking a unique V-gene family. In a later analysis, approximately 590 highly shared, low-generation-probability nucleotide sequences were removed to address suspected cross-contamination and a sequencing artifact. A later analysis calculated a clonal expansion index for each public chain from normalized within-repertoire ranks of inferred template counts. A later analysis computed generation probabilities with a VDJ recombination model fitted to out-of-frame rearrangements, and checked the results against IGoR. A later analysis scored TCR-TCR, TCR-HLA and TCR-CMV co-occurrence with hypergeometric tests, applying a repertoire-size bias correction to TCR pairs. A later analysis estimated false discovery rates by permuting HLA or CMV assignments 20 times. In a later analysis, co-occurring TCRs were grouped using DBSCAN, with TCRdist sequence similarity added in when clustering inside HLA-allele-positive subsets. Repertoires with fewer than 30,000 or more than 120,000 public chains, plus five repertoires with anomalous nucleotide sharing, were excluded from co-occurrence clustering. This immuneACCESS table, as held by TCRdb, lists in-frame sequences with V and J called but not all clones. Of the missing ones, under half trace to an unresolved V gene in checked studies; the others have no known cause. V and J calls plus clone size are reproduced from that table; the DNA served to infer D and trimming. A total of hundreds of thousands of clones appear in this sample, approximately 80% of them only once. 1.4% of the sample goes to the ten largest clones.

Details on this clone: This receptor's antigen is unknown. No much larger clonotype is one base removed from it; base qualities were not supplied.

Study-wide findings and limitations: Most TCR sequences were seen in very few donors, while some public TCRs were found in many individuals. In a later analysis, 16,951 TCR beta sequences were associated with specific HLA alleles at a false discovery rate of 0.05. In a later analysis, several top co-occurrence clusters were reported to appear linked to parvovirus B19, influenza, CMV and Epstein-Barr virus. The cohort was sequenced for TCR beta chains only, and without alpha or paired-chain data the features that could be detected were limited. Because HLA typing was unavailable for some donors at each locus, only the typed subset was used in association tests. In a later genetic analysis, a missense DCLRE1C variant was associated with V-gene and J-gene trimming of TCR beta chains, and the association was replicated in an independent cohort. The authors suggested that the approach could potentially be generalized to other disease states and immunological phenotypes. Compared with the roughly 710-donor mean, donors in an Asian-associated ancestry cluster had fewer N-insertions in productive TCRs, according to a later genetic analysis. Immune exposure information for the cohort was limited to CMV serostatus. According to a later analysis, TCR association rates differed among HLA loci, with DRB1 alleles showing the most associated TCRs and HLA-C alleles showing the fewest. A further reported finding was that TCR beta sequences accurately predicted the HLA-A and HLA-B alleles for most subjects in the first cohort. In an earlier analysis of under 600 of the donors, most TCR beta V segments were observed in productive rearrangements about 87% or about 30% of the time, broadly matching IMGT annotations. A cluster of highly shared sequence variants was judged likely to be a technical artifact of the sequencing pipeline. Correlated functional status among segregating V segments might be attributable to linkage disequilibrium, but an unknown experimental factor could not be ruled out. Because counts were too low, roughly 16 rarely observed V segments, including chromosome 9 orphons, were left out of the earlier analysis of a few hundred of the donors. Assigning TCR associations to individual alleles was difficult when HLA alleles, especially DR and DQ, strongly co-occurred. In a later analysis, HLA-associated TCR beta chains showed more clonal expansion and lower generation probabilities than non-associated chains that were equally common. The study listed 170 or so TCR beta chains as associated with cytomegalovirus. The classifier was reported to diagnose cytomegalovirus status with high specificity and sensitivity in both the original cohort and the validation cohort. Most CMV-associated TCR beta chains appeared to be HLA-restricted in a later analysis, and the HLA associations seemed to be driven largely by CMV exposure. Presence/absence analyses assumed roughly uniform sequencing depth across donors, an assumption that may not hold. A few of the identified cytomegalovirus-associated TCR beta chains were confirmed in vitro to be specific for cytomegalovirus antigens.

The cohort comprised hundreds of healthy bone marrow donors. At the time of sampling, every cohort member was nominally healthy, though immune exposures that went unrecorded were likely present. The donor was CMV seronegative and belonged to the group of more than 300 seronegative cohort members. A peripheral blood sample was collected from each donor, and TCR beta sequencing was performed on peripheral blood mononuclear cells. The Qiagen DNeasy Blood Extraction Kit was used to extract genomic DNA from the blood cell samples. The source of this sequence is a girl between 10 and 17 years old in good health and CMV-seronegative. Sample: PBMCs.

The DNA sequence reads TGCAGTGCTACGACTTATGGCTACACCTTC. It is translated as CSATTYGYTF. The sequence joins TRBV20-1 to TRBJ1-2, with no D gene named confidently. Cut back by 4 bases and 5 bases, the V and J ends lie 5 bases apart. From the cysteine up to the phenylalanine, the CDR3 has a length of 10 residues. Solely the CDR3 DNA is kept, with 30 bases framed from the first base. From the germline V gene (reference sequence), CDR1 is DFQATT and CDR2 is SNEGSKA.